The T cell receptor beta chain described here comes from a study of breast tumors, draining lymph nodes, adjacent tissues. Study-wide findings and caveats: Tumor TCR diversity was below lymph nodes but above nontumor tissue. Data fit most tumor T cells coming from lymph node, expanding in tumor.

As concerns this clonotype: The antigen is unknown. One junction end disagrees with the germline gene, perhaps due to a read error.

Samples came from axillary lymph nodes draining the breast cancer. The CDR3 length is 17 residues. CDR1 is SGHTA, CDR2 FQGNSA, per germline. TCRdb reanalysed the multiplex PCR reads using MiXCR and keeps one entry per CDR3 protein. The sample records over 100,000 distinct CDR3 sequences, around 22% being singletons. Material: axillary lymph node tissue. The receptor was isolated from a female donor with breast cancer. Some clones in this sample may be carry-over from other donors' samples. The V call is TRBV7-2, the J call TRBJ2-3; the match to TRBD2 covers 12 bases. The CDR3 region has the DNA TGTGCCGGCAGCTCGAGGGGGCTAGCGGGAGGGCCGGATACGCAGTATTTT. Amino acids: CAGSSRGLAGGPDTQYF.